This T cell receptor (beta chain) was recovered during a study of CXCR3-negative and CXCR3-positive naive CD8 T cells. Germline values: CDR1 SQVTM, CDR2 ANQGSEA. CDR3 size: 14 residues. About this clonotype: Its antigen is not known.

Carrying UMI labels, the TRB cDNA libraries were prepared through 5' RACE. TCRdb reanalyzed the 5' RACE reads and collapses them to one entry per CDR3 protein, without DNA. This listing includes 150,000 or so distinct CDR3 sequences. Study conclusions and caveats: CXCR3-positive naive cells had TRB CDR3s that were more hydrophobic than CXCR3-negative naive cells had.

The source is a human donor in good health. Some clones in this sample may be carry-over from other donors' samples. V gene TRBV29-1 combines with J gene TRBJ2-2; with no DNA, the TCRdb D assignment of TRBD1 cannot be verified. Sequencing input: naive CXCR3+ CD8+ T cells from blood. Subset of the sample: CD45RO-CCR7+CD27+CD95- naive CD8+ T cells expressing CXCR3 (TNR3+). CDR3 protein: CSVEEGAGTGELFF.